This T cell receptor beta chain was sequenced for a study of early T cells in non-severe SARS-CoV-2 infection (dated by TCRdb to the early 2020s). Describing the broader study: Bulk RNA from unsorted whole blood was used for TCR sequencing, so alpha and beta chains could not be paired. Broad study findings and their caveats: VDJdb matching was skewed toward anti-spike CD8 responses and likely underestimated virus-specific expansions, missing private and CD4 specificities.

The CDR3 goes from the cysteine to the phenylalanine over 12 residues. Of the read, only the CDR3 DNA is kept; its 36 bases are in frame from base 1. The junction carries 8 bases between V and J, which are trimmed by 6 bases and 3 bases respectively. CDR1 and CDR2 are read off the germline V gene as SGHAT and FQNNGV. A case-control design nested within a healthcare worker cohort in London, UK, was used, with weekly nasopharyngeal swab PCR tests and blood sampling performed. Between 23 and 31 March 2020, the week of the UK lockdown, healthcare workers were enrolled and then followed up weekly for as long as 16 weeks. The library was made by 5' RACE. TCRdb lists the instrument as NextSeq 500. The TCR library protocol attached unique molecular identifiers to individual cDNA molecules to correct for sequencing error and PCR bias. Both TCR alpha and beta chains were sequenced, and tight co-correlation was observed between alpha and beta sequence abundances in each sample. Concerning the study's data processing: Decombinator V4 was used to annotate the V gene, J gene and CDR3 of the TCR sequences. TCRs were defined as expanded if a significant change between any two time points was detected under a Poisson model with p below 0.0001. TCR abundances were normalised to the total number of TCRs sequenced in each sample and reported as counts per million. TRAV1-2 paired with TRAJ12, TRAJ20 or TRAJ33 defined MAIT TCRs, while TRAV10 paired with TRAJ18 defined iNKT TCRs. VDJdb, accessed 1 November 2021, was searched for CMV, EBV and SARS-CoV-2 annotated TCRs, excluding TCRs annotated for multiple antigens. Using fastp at Q25 and MiXCR, TCRdb reprocessed the public reads and kept productive beta chains. Each CDR3 protein gets just one entry, which takes the most common genes and DNA from the rows behind it. TCRdb, rather than the study authors, made the V and J calls. Recorded for this sample are 62,000 or so distinct CDR3 sequences; roughly 8.8% of them occurred a single time. The ten top clones hold 1.2% of the sample.

As concerns this clonotype: No cognate antigen has been identified for it. No base quality information exists; no much larger clone differs at one position.

This sequence was found in an adult who was a healthcare worker with PCR-confirmed SARS-CoV-2 infection or an uninfected control (not recorded which). Rearrangement joined TRBV11-2 to TRBJ1-1, with the D gene uncertain. The sequencing sample was made of whole blood. CDR3 reads: CASSGLDTEAFF. The DNA reads as follows: TGTGCCAGCAGTGGTTTGGACACTGAAGCTTTCTTT.